Below are 24 T cell receptor beta chains sequenced from a single sample in a study of breast tumors, draining lymph nodes, adjacent tissues. Breast cancer patients provided tissue from their axillary draining lymph nodes. Each CDR3 protein gets one entry after TCRdb re-called the multiplex PCR reads with MiXCR. Counted here are 130,000 or so distinct CDR3 sequences, approximately 20% occurring once; the ten biggest clones make up about 2.6%. Sample: axillary lymph node tissue. The receptors come from a female donor with breast cancer. Some clones in this sample may be carry-over from other donors' samples.

The sample holds many counts of this clonotype. V gene TRBV7-8 combines with J gene TRBJ2-7, with 7 bases that match TRBD1. The junction had 2 bases not matched to a gene; V was cut back by 4 bases and J by 2 bases. The CDR3 is 13 residues long. The germline V gene has CDR1 SGHVS and CDR2 FQNEAQ. In DNA, the CDR3 is TGTGCCAGCAGCTATGGACAGGCCTACGAGCAGTACTTC. As protein: CASSYGQAYEQYF.

The sample holds many counts of this clonotype. The rearrangement uses TRBV7-6 and TRBJ1-3; D is uncertain. Trimming removed 1 base at V and 0 bases at J, with 10 bases between. CDR1 is SGHVS and CDR2 is FNYEAQ in the germline V gene. There are 16 residues in the CDR3. DNA of the CDR3: TGTGCCAGCAGCTTAGACGGGAACCCCTCTGGAAACACCATATATTTT. Its protein product is CASSLDGNPSGNTIYF.

There are a few counts of this clonotype. A much larger clonotype is one base distant, so this may be a read error. The missing conserved phenylalanine or tryptophan at the end of this CDR3 makes a read error likely. CDR3 protein: CSARAAGLQPQHL. In DNA, the CDR3 is TGCAGTGCTAGGGCGGCCGGGCTTCAGCCCCAGCATCTT. This chain uses TRBV20-1 with TRBJ1-5; no definite D call. Germline CDR1 is DFQATT and CDR2 is SNEGSKA (reference sequence). The CDR3 is 13 amino acids. Trimming shortened V by 3 bases and J by 6 bases, and 12 bases separated the two germline ends.

This clonotype was counted ten times or more. The chain couples TRBV6-5 to TRBJ2-7; weak D call: TRBD1 (5 bases). V dropped 2 bases and J dropped 2 bases, with 10 bases sitting between them. The CDR3 has 14 amino acids. Germline values: CDR1 MNHEY, CDR2 SVGAGI. The CDR3: CASSYRQGPYEQYF. As DNA, the CDR3 is TGTGCCAGCAGTTACCGGCAGGGTCCCTACGAGCAGTACTTC.

This clonotype was detected only a few times. This chain links TRBV6-4 with TRBJ2-1; 11 bases are shared with TRBD2. V gave up 6 bases and J gave up 3 bases; unmatched junction bases: 4. This CDR3 is built from 15 residues. Germline CDR1 reads MRHNA; CDR2 reads SNTAGT. The DNA of the CDR3 is TGTGCCAGCAGCCAACTAGCGGGGGACTACAATGAGCAGTTCTTC. Translating gives CASSQLAGDYNEQFF.

This sequence joins TRBV3-1 and TRBJ1-3, with a possible D match to TRBD1 (6 bases). With 4 bases removed from V and 2 bases from J, the gap between germline ends came to 6 bases. Germline V gene sequence: CDR1 LGHDT, CDR2 YNNKEL (reference sequence). The CDR3 consists of 13 residues. This CDR3 reads CASSRTAGNTIYF. As DNA, the CDR3 is TGTGCCAGCAGCCGGACAGCTGGAAACACCATATATTTT.

This clonotype has only a few counts. This chain links TRBV6-5 with TRBJ1-2, with 9 bases identical to TRBD1. Germline V CDR1 and CDR2: MNHEY, SVGAGI. Germline trimming cut 2 bases from V and 1 base from J; bases unmatched to any gene: 2. This CDR3 is built from 15 residues. The CDR3, as DNA: TGTGCCAGCAGTTACGTGACAGGGGGTAACTATGGCTACACCTTC. This sequence encodes CASSYVTGGNYGYTF.

This clonotype was counted at least ten times. The gene calls are TRBV19 and TRBJ1-2; no clear D gene. The germline V gene has CDR1 LNHDA and CDR2 SQIVND (reference sequence). The CDR3 extends over 15 amino acids. Trimming stripped 6 bases from V and 4 bases from J, with 18 bases between. CDR3 residues: CASSYTARHRYGYTF. CDR3 in DNA: TGTGCCAGTAGCTACACCGCACGCCACCGCTATGGCTACACCTTC.

The table lists this clonotype with many counts. This chain joins TRBV6-2 or TRBV6-3 and TRBJ2-2, with D possibly being TRBD2 (6 bases). Germline assignment: CDR1 MNHEY and CDR2 SVGEGT. This CDR3 has 15 residues. Trimming stripped 1 base from V and 5 bases from J, with 11 bases between. CDR3 nucleotide sequence: TGTGCCAGCAGTTACTTTCACGCGGGGACCGGGGAGCTGTTTTTT. Protein sequence: CASSYFHAGTGELFF.

The V call is TRBV5-6, the J call TRBJ1-1; the match to TRBD1 covers 7 bases. The CDR3 consists of 13 residues. The V gene end was trimmed by 6 bases and the J gene end by 1 base; junction bases not matched to a gene: 3. Looked up from germline, CDR1 is SGHDT and CDR2 is YYEEEE. The CDR3 loop is CASMGTANTEAFF. For the CDR3, the DNA is TGTGCCAGCATGGGGACAGCGAACACTGAAGCTTTCTTT.

This clonotype was found many times. This chain connects TRBV7-3 to TRBJ2-3, with 9 bases fitting TRBD1. Losses at the gene ends were 0 bases for V and 3 bases for J; bases not matched to a gene: 1. The CDR3 runs 15 residues. Germline V CDR1 and CDR2: SGHTA, FQGTGA. This chain's CDR3 is CASSLTGTGTDTQYF. In DNA, the CDR3 is TGTGCCAGCAGCTTAACCGGGACAGGGACAGATACGCAGTATTTT.

This clonotype showed up many times. The chain couples TRBV30 to TRBJ1-6; D ambiguous. Germline CDR1 reads GTSNPN; CDR2 reads SVGIG (reference sequence). CDR3 length: 16 amino acids. Trimming pared 1 base from V and 2 bases from J, leaving 12 bases between. CDR3 DNA: TGTGCCTGGAGTGGACACCAAGGCCCCTATAATTCACCCCTCCACTTT. This gives the protein CAWSGHQGPYNSPLHF.

This clonotype has a count of ten or more. The CDR3 DNA reads as TGTGCCAGCAGCTTGGCAGCTCAGGGACGGGACGAGCAGTACTTC. It yields the protein CASSLAAQGRDEQYF. The chain links TRBV5-4 to TRBJ2-7; D is tentatively TRBD1 or TRBD2 (5 bases each). The CDR3 has 15 amino acids. CDR1 and CDR2 from the germline V gene are SGHNT and YYREEE (reference sequence). Trimming cost V 0 bases and J 5 bases, with 15 bases left between them.

The CDR3 reads CASTFSGTKNIQYF. In DNA, the CDR3 is TGTGCCAGCACCTTTAGCGGGACCAAAAACATTCAGTACTTC. This sequence joins TRBV6-1 and TRBJ2-4; 8 nucleotides line up with TRBD2. The V gene end was trimmed by 7 bases and the J gene end by 2 bases; junction bases not matched to a gene: 4. Per the germline V gene, CDR1 is MNHNS and CDR2 is SASEGT. CDR3 length equals 14 residues.

This clonotype was counted ten times or more. The chain has TRBV20-1 and TRBJ1-2; D call uncertain. Germline CDR1 and CDR2: DFQATT and SNEGSKA (reference sequence). V dropped 6 bases and J dropped 4 bases, with 15 bases sitting between them. This CDR3 region has 13 residues. CDR3 sequence: CSAQTSSGYGYTF. CDR3 in DNA: TGCAGTGCGCAGACATCATCGGGCTATGGCTACACCTTC.

This clonotype was counted ten times or more. V gene TRBV5-1 combines with J gene TRBJ2-3, with a weak D call TRBD2 (5 bases). The V end lost 3 bases, the J end lost 5 bases, and 19 bases lay between the germline ends. Germline CDR1 SGHRS, CDR2 YFSETQ. The CDR3 loop spans 16 amino acids. CDR3 loop: CASSSSSGIWGDTQYF. The DNA of the CDR3 is TGCGCCAGCAGCTCAAGTTCGGGGATCTGGGGAGATACGCAGTATTTT.

This clonotype was seen many times. This chain joins TRBV19 and TRBJ2-2, with a weak D call TRBD1 (5 bases). The V gene's germline CDR1 is LNHDA and CDR2 SQIVND (reference sequence). V was shortened by 3 bases and J by 6 bases, with 20 bases between the two germline ends. The CDR3 is 17 amino acids. Written as DNA, the CDR3 is TGTGCCAGTAGTATCTTAGCCATTAGGGGTTTTGCCGGGGAGCTGTTTTTT. Encoded protein: CASSILAIRGFAGELFF. The variable domain in full, completed from reference TRBV19 and TRBJ2-2, reads DGGITQSPKYLFRKEGQNVTLSCEQNLNHDAMYWYRQDPGQGLRLIYYSQIVNDFQKGDIAEGYSVSREKKESFPLTVTSAQKNPTAFYLCASSILAIRGFAGELFFGEGSRLTVL.

V is TRBV6-5 and J is TRBJ2-2; D remains ambiguous. The ends were cut back, 0 bases at V and 5 bases at J, with 7 bases in the middle. CDR1 and CDR2 from the germline V gene are MNHEY and SVGAGI. The CDR3 consists of 14 residues. CDR3 loop: CASSYSGPTGELFF. Written as DNA, the CDR3 is TGTGCCAGCAGTTACTCGGGTCCAACCGGGGAGCTGTTTTTT.

The V and J genes are TRBV7-3 and TRBJ2-5; D is unclear. This CDR3 is 15 amino acids long. The V end lost 2 bases, the J end lost 5 bases, and 15 bases lay between the germline ends. Germline V gene data show CDR1 as SGHTA and CDR2 as FQGTGA. CDR3 DNA sequence: TGTGCCAGCAGCTTAGACCCTGGGTTAGGGGAGACCCAGTACTTC. Amino acids: CASSLDPGLGETQYF.

This clonotype was counted ten times or more. The chain has TRBV30 and TRBJ1-4; D uncertain. CDR3 length: 13 amino acids. V lost 5 bases and J lost 4, with 11 bases in between. CDR1 GTSNPN and CDR2 SVGIG come from the germline V gene (reference sequence). In nucleotides, the CDR3 is TGTGCCTGGGGAGGCGGCTTTAATGAAAAACTGTTTTTT. It yields the protein CAWGGGFNEKLFF.

There are many counts of this clonotype. The V call is TRBV19, the J call TRBJ2-1, with D possibly being TRBD1 (6 bases). CDR1 is LNHDA and CDR2 is SQIVND in the germline V gene (reference sequence). V was cut by 4 bases and J by 9 bases, with 10 bases left in between. The CDR3 consists of 12 residues. DNA of the CDR3: TGTGCCAGTAGTACCACAGGGTTTGAGCAGTTCTTC. This encodes CASSTTGFEQFF.

This clonotype was picked up many times. The chain employs TRBV30 and TRBJ2-3; D might be TRBD2 (5 bases). The CDR3 is 12 amino acids. Trimming removed 2 bases at V and 10 bases at J, with 13 bases between. Germline lookup yields CDR1 GTSNPN and CDR2 SVGIG (reference sequence). CDR3 in DNA: TGTGCCTGGAGTACCGGGGATAGGGCGCAGTATTTT. Translating gives CAWSTGDRAQYF.

In this sample, this clonotype turned up a few times. The CDR3 DNA is TGTGCCAGCAGTGAGGGACAGGGTCTCACCGGGGAGCTGTTTTTT. It specifies CASSEGQGLTGELFF. This chain uses TRBV6-1 with TRBJ2-2; 9 bases map to TRBD1. Losses at the gene ends were 3 bases for V and 4 bases for J; bases not matched to a gene: 3. Per the germline V gene, CDR1 is MNHNS and CDR2 is SASEGT. The CDR3 consists of 15 residues.

With respect to this clonotype: This may be a read error: a much more frequent sequence differs by one nucleotide. The genes are TRBV14 and TRBJ2-5, with D uncertain. The CDR3 has 13 residues. With 5 bases removed from V and 4 bases from J, the gap between germline ends came to 11 bases. Germline values: CDR1 SGHDN, CDR2 FVKESK. CDR3 region: CASSSPRPETQYF. The CDR3 coding sequence is TGTGCCAGCAGCTCCCCCAGGCCAGAGACCCAGTACTTC.